Presented here are 8 T cell receptor beta chains from one specimen sequenced in a study of cytomegalovirus exposure and HLA in healthy donors. Repertoires were generated with immunoSEQ multiplex PCR, while TCRdb's copy carries only in-frame clones and drops some. The table records over 45,000 clones, roughly nine tenths of them present only once. The sample was PBMCs. These receptors were obtained from a man aged 18-30 years in good health and CMV-seronegative.

The chain uses TRBV4-2 and TRBJ1-4; 7 bases align to TRBD1. Germline CDR1 LGHNA, CDR2 YNFKEQ. The CDR3 totals 15 residues. After removal of 4 bases from V and 6 bases from J, the junction contained 8 bases not matched to a gene. For the CDR3, the DNA is TGTGCCAGCAGCCCCGGGGACAGAGAAGATGAAAAACTGTTTTTT. Translated, it gives CASSPGDREDEKLFF.

The chain carries TRBV7-2 and TRBJ1-3, with 9 bases aligning to TRBD1. Germline V gene data show CDR1 as SGHTA and CDR2 as FQGNSA. Trimming cost V 2 bases and J 1 base; bases outside gene matches: 6. The CDR3 runs 17 residues. The CDR3 DNA reads as TGTGCCAGCAGCTTACAGGGGACAGGGAATTCTGGAAACACCATATATTTT. Translated, it gives CASSLQGTGNSGNTIYF.

The V call is TRBV5-1, the J call TRBJ2-3; tentatively, D is TRBD2 (6 bases). Looked up from germline, CDR1 is SGHRS and CDR2 is YFSETQ. This CDR3 region has 13 residues. The V and J ends lost 4 bases and 3 bases respectively, with 9 bases between them. CDR3 protein: CASSVGGTDTQYF. In DNA, the CDR3 is TGCGCCAGCAGCGTCGGGGGTACAGATACGCAGTATTTT.

This CDR3 reads CASSPRSIWDTEAFF. The CDR3 coding sequence is TGTGCCAGCTCACCACGGAGTATATGGGACACTGAAGCTTTCTTT. This chain links TRBV18 with TRBJ1-1, with no clear D. CDR1 is KGHSH and CDR2 is LQKENI in the germline V gene. The CDR3 is 15 residues long. The V and J ends lost 1 base and 3 bases respectively, with 12 bases between them.

J is TRBJ2-7 and V is TRBV5-4, with 11 positions matching TRBD2. The CDR3 is 15 amino acids. Germline V gene lookup returns CDR1 SGHNT and CDR2 YYREEE (reference sequence). The trim removed 4 bases at V and 1 base at J, leaving 4 bases unmatched. For the CDR3, the DNA is TGTGCCAGCAGCACTGGGACTAGCGGTTCCTACGAGCAGTACTTC. Amino acid sequence: CASSTGTSGSYEQYF.

In DNA, the CDR3 is TGTGCCAGCAGCCAAGACAGGGCCACGAACACCGGGGAGCTGTTTTTT. It encodes CASSQDRATNTGELFF. The chain carries TRBV4-2 and TRBJ2-2; a weak D match, TRBD1 (5 bases). Trimming shortened V by 0 bases and J by 0 bases, and 8 bases separated the two germline ends. CDR1 and CDR2 (germline): LGHNA, YNFKEQ. There are 16 residues in the CDR3.

The CDR3 nucleotides are TGTGCCAGCAGTTTACGGTCTGCGGGAGGGACCACCTACGAGCAGTACTTC. Translation: CASSLRSAGGTTYEQYF. The rearrangement uses TRBV28 and TRBJ2-7, with 9 bases that match TRBD2. This CDR3 is 17 amino acids long. Germline assignment: CDR1 MDHEN and CDR2 SYDVKM. The ends lost 2 bases at V and 2 bases at J; junction bases unmatched: 10.

The chain uses TRBV29-1 and TRBJ2-1; the D gene is possibly TRBD1 (6 bases). CDR1 is SQVTM, CDR2 ANQGSEA, per germline. The CDR3 covers 11 residues. V was pared by 8 bases and J by 8 bases, with 13 bases between. For the CDR3, the DNA is TGCAGCTCCGTTGGGGGCGATGAGCAGTTCTTC. Protein product: CSSVGGDEQFF.